Listed here is a single T cell receptor beta chain. Amplification of TCR beta CDR3 regions was performed using RNA transcripts as template. Researchers ran a first-round RT-PCR on the TCR CDR3 using the HTBI primer set. TCRdb processed the multiplex PCR reads anew with MiXCR; each CDR3 protein has one entry. The table records about 420,000 distinct CDR3 sequences, 15% to 18% of them present only once. Germline V gives CDR1 SGDLS, CDR2 YYNGEE. The CDR3 length is 13 residues. V shed 0 bases and J shed 5 bases, with 6 bases lying between them. The sample is drawn from a study of T cells in Graves' hyperthyroidism and ophthalmopathy. Aged 18 to 65, the patients had hyperthyroidism that was newly diagnosed and had lasted under 2 months.

The source of this sequence is a woman under 30 with Graves' hyperthyroidism. The chain uses TRBV9 and TRBJ2-4; D remains ambiguous. Material: blood. CDR3 sequence reads: CASSVGSENIQYF. The CDR3 coding sequence is TGTGCCAGCAGCGTAGGATCGGAAAACATTCAGTACTTC.